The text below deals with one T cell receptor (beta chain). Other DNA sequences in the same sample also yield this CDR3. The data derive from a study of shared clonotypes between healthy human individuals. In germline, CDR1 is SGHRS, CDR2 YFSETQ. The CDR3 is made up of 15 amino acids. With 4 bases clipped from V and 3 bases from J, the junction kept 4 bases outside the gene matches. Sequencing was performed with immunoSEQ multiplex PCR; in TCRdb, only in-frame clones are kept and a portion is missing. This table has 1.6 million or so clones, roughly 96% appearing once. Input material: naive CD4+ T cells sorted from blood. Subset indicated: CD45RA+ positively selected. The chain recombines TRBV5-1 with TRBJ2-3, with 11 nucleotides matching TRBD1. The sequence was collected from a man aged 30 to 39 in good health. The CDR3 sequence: CASSPGTGGTDTQYF. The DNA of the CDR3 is TGCGCCAGCAGCCCCGGGACAGGGGGTACAGATACGCAGTATTTT.